This TCR beta chain derives from a study of CD8 T cells in Susac syndrome. RNA amounts of about 0.45 to 1 ug underwent reverse transcription with random hexamers. In TCRdb, the immunoSEQ multiplex PCR reads were re-called with MiXCR into one record per CDR3 protein. There are around 150,000 distinct CDR3 sequences in the sample; around 94% occur only once, and roughly 0.15% lies in the top ten. Per the germline V gene, CDR1 is LNHNV and CDR2 is YYDKDF (reference sequence). CDR3 size: 15 residues. Losses at the gene ends were 6 bases for V and 3 bases for J; bases not matched to a gene: 7. Sequencing was done on a sample of CD4+ T cells from PBMCs. This sequence joins TRBV15 and TRBJ1-5; TRBD1 aligns across 8 bases. The receptor comes from a human donor in good health. Written as DNA, the CDR3 is TGTGCCACCAGGGCGGACAGGGTCCACAATCAGCCCCAGCATTTT. As protein: CATRADRVHNQPQHF.